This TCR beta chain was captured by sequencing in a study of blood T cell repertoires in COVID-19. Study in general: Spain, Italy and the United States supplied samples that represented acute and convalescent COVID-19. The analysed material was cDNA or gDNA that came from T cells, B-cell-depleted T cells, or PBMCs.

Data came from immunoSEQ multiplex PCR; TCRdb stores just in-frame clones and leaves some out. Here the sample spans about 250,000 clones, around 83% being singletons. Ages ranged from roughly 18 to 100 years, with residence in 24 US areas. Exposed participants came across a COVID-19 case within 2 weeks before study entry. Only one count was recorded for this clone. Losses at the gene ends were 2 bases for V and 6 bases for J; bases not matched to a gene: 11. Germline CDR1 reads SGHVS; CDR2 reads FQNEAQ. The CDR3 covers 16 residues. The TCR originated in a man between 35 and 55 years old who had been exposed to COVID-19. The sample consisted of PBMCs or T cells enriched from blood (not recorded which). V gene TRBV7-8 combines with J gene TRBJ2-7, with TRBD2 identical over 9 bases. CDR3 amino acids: CASSLSPGTSFREQYF. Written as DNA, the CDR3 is TGTGCCAGCAGCTTAAGCCCCGGGACTAGCTTCCGCGAGCAGTACTTC.